These 6 T cell receptor beta chains were all obtained from the same sample, sequenced in a study of CD8 T cells in ankylosing spondylitis. TCRdb re-called the 5' RACE reads through MiXCR, storing one row per CDR3 protein. This table holds fewer than 180,000 distinct CDR3 sequences, under 45% found once. The sample comprised synovial fluid, either unsorted or a sorted T cell fraction (not recorded which). All receptors derive from a male donor with ankylosing spondylitis.

The chain recombines TRBV29-1 with TRBJ2-7; D tentatively fits TRBD1 or TRBD2 (5 bases each). The ends were cut back, 3 bases at V and 1 base at J, with 16 bases in the middle. Germline V CDR1 and CDR2: SQVTM, ANQGSEA. The CDR3 is made up of 15 amino acids. The CDR3 DNA is TGCAGCGTTGAGATGGAGGCCAGGGAGTCCTACGAGCAGTACTTC. Protein sequence: CSVEMEARESYEQYF.

The table lists this clonotype with a few counts. CDR3: CASSPPLAGVYNEQFF. For the CDR3, the DNA is TGTGCCAGCAGCCCACCCCTAGCGGGGGTCTACAATGAGCAGTTCTTC. The chain links TRBV12-3 or TRBV12-4 to TRBJ2-1; 10 nucleotides line up with TRBD2. V was clipped by 6 bases and J by 3 bases; unmatched bases: 8. The CDR3 has 16 residues.

This sequence joins TRBV10-3 and TRBJ1-1; perhaps TRBD1 as D (5 bases). Trimming cost V 7 bases and J 6 bases, with 21 bases left between them. Germline V gene data show CDR1 as ENHRY and CDR2 as SYGVKD. CDR3 length: 15 residues. DNA for the CDR3: TGTGCCATCAATCCGACGAGGGGTACTGTCTCTGAAGCTTTCTTT. Residues: CAINPTRGTVSEAFF.

The chain has TRBV5-1 and TRBJ2-3; the match to TRBD2 covers 7 bases. The CDR3 contains 17 residues. Germline CDR1 and CDR2: SGHRS and YFSETQ. Losses at the gene ends were 3 bases for V and 2 bases for J; bases not matched to a gene: 12. CDR3 sequence: CASSSFGLVGATDTQYF. As DNA, the CDR3 is TGCGCCAGCAGCTCCTTTGGACTAGTCGGGGCCACAGATACGCAGTATTTT.

The rearrangement joins TRBV4-1 to TRBJ1-2, with D maybe TRBD1 (6 bases). The V end was cut by 0 bases, the J end by 8 bases, with 25 bases between. CDR1 is MGHRA, CDR2 YSYEKL, per germline. The CDR3 runs to 18 residues. The CDR3 nucleotides are TGCGCCAGCAGCCAAGATGGTTGGGGCAGGGGTGCCTTCAGGGGCTACACCTTC. Translating it yields CASSQDGWGRGAFRGYTF.

This clonotype was observed a single time. The V and J genes are TRBV2 and TRBJ1-4; D not certain. Trimming stripped 6 bases from V and 8 bases from J, with 22 bases between. CDR3 length: 16 residues. CDR1 is SNHLY, CDR2 FYNNEI, per germline. The CDR3: CASSRVTDLLREKLFF. Here the CDR3 DNA reads TGTGCCAGCAGCCGAGTGACGGACCTACTGAGGGAAAAACTGTTTTTT.